This TCR beta chain was retrieved from a study of vaccination effects on CD4 cells after COVID-19. As regards this clone: What it binds is not known.

The method was immunoSEQ multiplex PCR; TCRdb's version includes in-frame clones alone and lacks a portion of them. The sample consists of about 69,000 clones, under 85% of them appearing once. Sequencing in the ViraFEST assay came after antigen-specific CD4+ T cells had been expanded with viral peptide pools, which were used to stimulate PBMC. Once cultured for roughly 10 days, the cells underwent separation to obtain CD4+ T cells. Each person got two doses of an mRNA SARS-CoV-2 vaccine, BNT162b2 or mRNA-1273. According to the study, vaccine recipients showed no prior SARS-CoV-2 infection and negative nucleocapsid antibodies. Researchers reported culturing over 1.5 million PBMC in each well, adding approximately 10 IU/ml IL-2 and about 9.5 ug/ml peptides. The CDR3 totals 12 residues. Germline CDR1 KGHDR, CDR2 SFDVKD. The V and J ends lost 4 bases and 9 bases respectively, with 11 bases between them.

Whole-study findings and limits: Early post-infection timepoints were missing from the study, which also had few convalescent patients.

This specimen consisted of CD4+ T cells from PBMCs cultured with HCoV-OC43 spike peptides, obtained after COVID-19 vaccination. Subset reported: HCoV-OC43 spike overlapping peptide pool stimulation. This TCR came from a human donor who received a COVID-19 vaccine. This chain links TRBV24-1 with TRBJ1-1; D might be TRBD1 (6 bases). The CDR3 DNA is TGTGCCACCAGTGAAAGAGGACAGAAAGCTTTCTTT. Its translation is CATSERGQKAFF.